These T cell receptor beta chains were read from a single sample in a study of T cell changes during pregnancy in multiple sclerosis. Some clones are missing from TCRdb's copy, which holds only in-frame ones; the method was immunoSEQ multiplex PCR. The repertoire includes tens of thousands of clones, approximately 93% of them detected once, and approximately 2.4% sits in the top ten. The sample was peripheral blood, taken in the second trimester of pregnancy. The receptors here all came from a female donor with multiple sclerosis, enrolled in a pregnancy study. Each CDR3 is given with its conserved first and last residue. D genes are given only for firm matches. The size entry is marked missing in some rows and otherwise reads once, few, many or a size class.

v_gene	d_gene	abundance	j_gene	CDR3aa	CDR3nt
TRBV19	NA	NA	TRBJ1-6	CASSIAGEGNSPLHF	TGTGCCAGTAGTATTGCAGGGGAGGGAAATTCACCCCTCCACTTT
TRBV5-6	TRBD1	NA	TRBJ2-7	CASSLGQGSYEQYF	TGTGCCAGCAGCTTGGGACAGGGCTCCTACGAGCAGTACTTC
TRBV2	TRBD1	NA	TRBJ2-3	CASRRDRGADTQYF	TGTGCCAGCAGGAGGGACAGGGGAGCAGATACGCAGTATTTT
TRBV4-1	NA	once	TRBJ1-2	CASSQGWTARDYGYTF	TGCGCCAGCAGCCAAGGGTGGACGGCCAGGGACTATGGCTACACCTTC
TRBV6-6	NA	NA	TRBJ2-2	CASREGSGELFF	TGTGCCAGCAGGGAGGGGTCCGGGGAGCTGTTTTTT
TRBV7-9	NA	NA	TRBJ1-2	CASSLGGGYTF	TGTGCCAGCAGCTTAGGAGGCGGCTACACCTTC
TRBV7-9	TRBD2	once	TRBJ2-1	CASSGGLAGSREQFF	TGTGCCAGCAGCGGGGGACTAGCGGGCTCCCGGGAGCAGTTCTTC
TRBV19	NA	NA	TRBJ1-1	CARPQRGTPNTEAFF	TGTGCCAGGCCCCAGAGGGGGACCCCGAACACTGAAGCTTTCTTT
TRBV13	TRBD1	NA	TRBJ2-5	CASRPGQGQETQYF	TGTGCCAGCAGGCCGGGACAGGGACAAGAGACCCAGTACTTC
TRBV20-1	NA	few	TRBJ1-2	CSAPGSEGYTF	TGCAGTGCCCCAGGCAGTGAGGGCTACACCTTC
TRBV9	NA	NA	TRBJ2-5	CASSKNSFQETQYF	TGTGCCAGCAGTAAAAACAGCTTCCAAGAGACCCAGTACTTC
TRBV19	NA	NA	TRBJ2-7	CASSIGAREQYF	TGTGCCAGTAGTATAGGTGCGCGCGAGCAGTACTTC
TRBV5-6	TRBD2	NA	TRBJ2-2	CASSFGGATGELFF	TGTGCCAGCAGCTTCGGGGGGGCCACCGGGGAGCTGTTTTTT
TRBV7-6	NA	NA	TRBJ1-1	CASSLSTAGNTEAFF	TGTGCCAGCAGCTTATCGACCGCGGGGAACACTGAAGCTTTCTTT
TRBV29-1	TRBD1	NA	TRBJ2-7	CSGRTGGNEQYF	TGCAGCGGACGGACAGGGGGCAACGAGCAGTACTTC
TRBV18	TRBD1	NA	TRBJ1-2	CASSPPGQVPLYGYTF	TGTGCCAGCTCACCACCGGGACAGGTTCCCCTCTATGGCTACACCTTC
TRBV6-6	NA	NA	TRBJ1-2	CASSGPGAGVITF	TGTGCCAGCAGCGGCCCTGGCGCAGGGGTGATCACCTTC
TRBV9	NA	NA	TRBJ2-3	CASSLNTDTQYF	TGTGCCAGCAGCCTAAACACAGATACGCAGTATTTT
TRBV13	TRBD2	NA	TRBJ2-1	CASRGGDYNEQFF	TGTGCCAGCAGGGGGGGGGACTACAATGAGCAGTTCTTC
TRBV6-5	NA	once	TRBJ1-2	CASSYLRQDGLGYTF	TGTGCCAGCAGTTATCTTCGACAGGATGGTCTCGGCTACACCTTC
TRBV9	TRBD2	NA	TRBJ2-3	CASSDAGLASTDTQYF	TGTGCCAGCAGCGACGCTGGACTAGCGAGCACAGATACGCAGTATTTT
TRBV11-2	NA	NA	TRBJ1-1	CASNSPGQTPEAFF	TGTGCCAGCAACTCCCCCGGACAGACCCCTGAAGCTTTCTTT
TRBV10-1	TRBD1	NA	TRBJ2-2	CASSVGTGVTGELFF	TGCGCCAGCAGTGTGGGGACAGGGGTGACTGGGGAGCTGTTTTTT
TRBV2	TRBD1	NA	TRBJ1-2	CASTSWGTGGNYGYTF	TGTGCCAGCACCTCTTGGGGGACAGGGGGCAACTATGGCTACACCTTC
TRBV11-2	TRBD1	once	TRBJ1-2	CASSLGDRDGYTF	TGTGCCAGCAGCTTAGGGGACAGGGATGGCTACACCTTC
TRBV6-6	TRBD2	NA	TRBJ2-7	CASMTGRGVNYEQYF	TGTGCCAGCATGACTGGCCGGGGGGTTAACTACGAGCAGTACTTC
TRBV19	NA	NA	TRBJ1-4	CASSRLGANEKLFF	TGTGCCAGTAGTCGCCTCGGGGCTAATGAAAAACTGTTTTTT
TRBV5-8	TRBD2	NA	TRBJ2-1	CASSFYSGSSYNEQFF	TGTGCCAGCAGCTTCTATAGCGGGAGCTCCTACAATGAGCAGTTCTTC
TRBV10-3	TRBD1	NA	TRBJ2-1	CASDRGEDEQFF	TGTGCCAGCGACAGGGGAGAGGATGAGCAGTTCTTC
TRBV19	NA	once	TRBJ1-2	CASSIRTGDGYTF	TGTGCCAGTAGTATCCGGACGGGGGATGGCTACACCTTC
TRBV2	NA	NA	TRBJ1-4	CASSLDRNNEKLFF	TGTGCCAGCAGTCTAGACCGAAACAATGAAAAACTGTTTTTT
TRBV5-1	TRBD2	NA	TRBJ2-7	CASSLGASGTYEQYF	TGCGCCAGCAGCTTGGGGGCTAGCGGAACCTACGAGCAGTACTTC
TRBV9	TRBD1	NA	TRBJ1-6	CASSVEGQGSNSPLHF	TGTGCCAGCAGCGTAGAGGGACAGGGGAGCAATTCACCCCTCCACTTT
TRBV4-1	NA	NA	TRBJ2-5	CASSPQLGWETQYF	TGCGCCAGCAGCCCCCAACTAGGTTGGGAGACCCAGTACTTC
TRBV6-1	NA	NA	TRBJ2-7	CASRMDTYEQYF	TGTGCCAGCAGGATGGACACCTACGAGCAGTACTTC
TRBV11-2	NA	NA	TRBJ1-2	CASSLGPGVGYGYTF	TGTGCCAGCAGCTTAGGCCCAGGGGTCGGCTATGGCTACACCTTC
TRBV6-1	TRBD1	NA	TRBJ1-5	CASSASGQANQPQHF	TGTGCCAGCAGTGCCTCAGGACAGGCCAATCAGCCCCAGCATTTT
TRBV6-5	TRBD2	NA	TRBJ2-3	CATRLAGADTQYF	TGTGCCACCAGACTAGCGGGAGCAGATACGCAGTATTTT
TRBV4-1	NA	NA	TRBJ1-1	CASSQDGRGRNTEAFF	TGCGCCAGCAGCCAAGATGGGCGGGGGAGGAACACTGAAGCTTTCTTT
TRBV27	NA	once	TRBJ1-4	CASSFLTWGRVGEKLFF	TGTGCCAGCAGTTTCCTAACCTGGGGCAGGGTGGGCGAAAAACTGTTTTTT
TRBV27	NA	NA	TRBJ2-3	CASSHTDTQYF	TGTGCCAGCAGTCATACAGATACGCAGTATTTT
TRBV5-1	NA	NA	TRBJ2-4	CASRRETLNGDIQYF	TGCGCCAGCAGGAGGGAAACTCTAAACGGGGACATTCAGTACTTC
TRBV10-3	TRBD1	NA	TRBJ1-1	CAISGTGTGLSEAFF	TGTGCCATCAGCGGGACCGGGACAGGGTTATCTGAAGCTTTCTTT
TRBV9	TRBD1	NA	TRBJ1-2	CASSVGGQGNYGYTF	TGTGCCAGCAGCGTAGGTGGACAGGGGAACTATGGCTACACCTTC
TRBV9	NA	NA	TRBJ2-2	CASSERQDLIAGELFF	TGTGCCAGCAGCGAACGACAGGATCTAATCGCCGGGGAGCTGTTTTTT
TRBV14	TRBD1	NA	TRBJ1-1	CASSQGARGPNTEAFF	TGTGCCAGCAGCCAAGGGGCCAGGGGGCCAAACACTGAAGCTTTCTTT
TRBV29-1	NA	NA	TRBJ2-6	CSVRYSGANVLTF	TGCAGCGTCCGTTACTCTGGGGCCAACGTCCTGACTTTC
TRBV5-1	NA	once	TRBJ2-5	CASSLTMGARETQYF	TGCGCCAGCAGTTTGACGATGGGGGCCCGTGAGACCCAGTACTTC
TRBV13	NA	NA	TRBJ2-7	CASSLPYEQYF	TGTGCCAGCAGCCTCCCCTACGAGCAGTACTTC
TRBV7-3	TRBD2	NA	TRBJ2-2	CASSPGGWGTGELFF	TGTGCCAGCAGCCCGGGGGGTTGGGGCACCGGGGAGCTGTTTTTT